This record covers a single T cell receptor beta chain. This clonotype was detected ten times or more. The antigen it recognizes is unknown. No qualities accompany the bases; no much larger clone lies one base away. TCR cDNA was made using 5'RACE template switching, a step that added a universal primer site and unique molecular identifiers. Priming for cDNA synthesis came from both the TCR alpha and TCR beta constant segments. Library amplification used two PCR steps, and the second PCR step added sample barcodes and sequencing adapters. Libraries were sequenced on Illumina HiSeq 2500 (2x100 bp) or NovaSeq (2x150 bp). As for how the authors treated the data: MIGEC was used to demultiplex reads and collapse the reads into UMI consensus sequences, and MiXCR was used for V(D)J alignment. Clonotypes responding to the vaccine were identified with edgeR on replicate PBMC samples, with the criteria of FDR below 0.01 and a log2 fold change above 5 up to day 15. Each bulk clonotype received a CD4 or CD8 identity based on whether the sequenced CD4 or CD8 repertoire contained that clonotype at higher abundance. TCRdb's own reprocessing of the public reads used fastp at Q25 and MiXCR and kept productive beta chains. For every CDR3 protein sequence, its rows merge into one entry that carries the most common genes and DNA. TCRdb, not the original authors, processed these V and J calls. The sample yields around 110,000 distinct CDR3 sequences; 8.4% were counted once. The leading ten clones occupy about 25% of the sample.

The treatment or condition label on this specimen signifies: live attenuated yellow fever vaccine strain. PBMCs were isolated from peripheral blood using a standard Ficoll-Paque protocol. Dynabeads CD4 and CD8 positive selection kits were used to isolate CD4 and CD8 T-cell fractions. RNA was extracted with TriZol from bulk PBMCs, CD4 and CD8 fractions, and dextramer-positive and dextramer-negative fractions. The data were obtained in a study of T cells after yellow fever vaccination (dated by TCRdb to 2018 to 2020). Broadly, across the study: Libraries from fractions with low cell numbers were prepared with the SMART-Seq v4 Ultra Low Input RNA kit. Bulk TCR alpha and beta repertoires were sequenced longitudinally to track T-cell clones before and after primary and booster YFV17D yellow fever vaccination. Two healthy male donors, one aged 18 to 29 and one aged 30 to 39 years, made up the cohort. Blood samples were taken at several timepoints before and after primary and secondary immunization, and bulk PBMC replicates and cell subsets were isolated.

Overall results and qualifications from the work: A small share of clonotypes occurred in both CD4 and CD8 compartments, likely arising from convergent recombination. Computational filtering was required because FACS-sorted repertoires could contain abundant contaminating clonotypes from the bulk population. Only a couple of donors were included in the study, so the extent to which the findings can be generalized is limited. Compared with the primary T-cell response, the secondary T-cell response was faster but weaker, reaching its peak on day 5 rather than on day 15. After the booster, most of the clones that had expanded following primary vaccination were detected again (about 95% of CD4 and around nine tenths of CD8), which suggests that memory was broadly maintained.

The CDR3, from cysteine to phenylalanine, totals 15 residues. This entry keeps only the CDR3 DNA: 45 bases, framed from base 1. Trimmed from V: 3 bases; trimmed from J: 4 bases; junction bases lacking a gene match: 0. CDR1 and CDR2, per the germline V gene, are LGHNA and YSLEER. The chain employs TRBV4-3 and TRBJ2-7; 16 central bases correspond to TRBD2. The source material was CD8+ T cells sorted from PBMCs, sampled 45 days after the yellow fever booster vaccination. The sequence was obtained from a man younger than 40 who received the YFV17D yellow fever vaccine. The nucleotide sequence is given as TGCGCCAGCAGCCAGGGACTAGCGGGAGGGTACGAGCAGTACTTC. Its protein reads: CASSQGLAGGYEQYF.